These 20 T cell receptor beta chains were sequenced from one sample in a study of neurological immune-mediated disorders. TCRdb reprocessed the 5' RACE reads via MiXCR and lists one record per CDR3 protein. The sample has around 76,000 distinct CDR3 sequences; 10% are singletons. Time point of the sample: longitudinal time-point 1 (baseline). Sequencing was done on a sample of PBMCs. All receptors derive from a man aged 25 to 45 in good health.

This clonotype was observed a few times. The rearrangement uses TRBV7-8 and TRBJ1-2; 8 bases align to TRBD1. CDR3 length: 14 amino acids. Germline trimming cut 5 bases from V and 8 bases from J; bases unmatched to any gene: 10. From germline, CDR1 is SGHVS and CDR2 FQNEAQ. CDR3 sequence: CASSGNQGAGGYTF. The CDR3 DNA reads as TGTGCCAGCAGCGGAAACCAGGGGGCCGGCGGCTACACCTTC.

This clonotype appeared many times. The chain combines TRBV20-1 with TRBJ1-6; D call uncertain. CDR3 length equals 14 residues. Trimming left V 1 base short and J 7 bases short, with 11 bases between. Germline V gene lookup returns CDR1 DFQATT and CDR2 SNEGSKA (reference sequence). CDR3 nucleotides: TGCAGTGCTAGAGCCCCAGATCGGAATTCACCCCTCCACTTT. This sequence encodes CSARAPDRNSPLHF.

This clonotype occurred many times. The chain joins TRBV27 to TRBJ1-1; D not resolved. CDR3 length: 11 amino acids. V was shortened by 4 bases and J by 7 bases, with 7 bases between the two germline ends. Germline lookup yields CDR1 MNHEY and CDR2 SMNVEV (reference sequence). CDR3 in amino acids: CASSSGVEAFF. DNA of the CDR3: TGTGCCAGCAGTTCGGGAGTTGAAGCTTTCTTT.

The sample holds a few counts of this clonotype. V and J are TRBV7-9 and TRBJ2-3, with 8 bases fitting TRBD2. CDR1 and CDR2 (germline): SEHNR, FQNEAQ (reference sequence). The CDR3 contains 18 residues. J was trimmed by 2 bases and V by 2 bases; bases with no gene match: 12. CDR3 loop: CASSLSHSTSEITDTQYF. The CDR3 bases are TGTGCCAGCAGCTTATCCCATTCGACTAGCGAAATCACAGATACGCAGTATTTT.

This clonotype has ten or more counts. The gene calls are TRBV3-1 and TRBJ2-7; D is ambiguous. The germline gives CDR1 LGHDT, CDR2 YNNKEL (reference sequence). V lost 4 bases and J 3 bases, leaving 13 bases between the germline ends. The CDR3 spans 14 residues. CDR3 nucleotides: TGTGCCAGCAGCCCTTCGTTCGAGCGCTACGAGCAGTACTTC. This translates into CASSPSFERYEQYF.

Details on this clonotype: A much bigger clone sits one base away, suggesting this may be a read error. This chain connects TRBV9 to TRBJ2-2; D unclear. The V gene's germline CDR1 is SGDLS and CDR2 YYNGEE. CDR3 length: 13 residues. V was pared by 0 bases and J by 6 bases, with 6 bases between. The CDR3 region is CASSVDLSGELFF. The CDR3, as DNA: TGTGCCAGCAGCGTAGACCTGTCCGGGGAGCTGTTTTTT.

This chain joins TRBV7-2 and TRBJ2-7, with D uncertain. Germline V CDR1 and CDR2: SGHTA, FQGNSA. The CDR3 is 13 amino acids. Trimming stripped 5 bases from V and 1 base from J, with 9 bases between. DNA of the CDR3: TGTGCCAGCAGCACCAGGCTTTCCTACGAGCAGTACTTC. Encoded protein: CASSTRLSYEQYF.

This clonotype was recorded many times. The chain couples TRBV6-5 to TRBJ1-4; D is unresolved. The germline V gene encodes CDR1 MNHEY and CDR2 SVGAGI. V was clipped by 0 bases and J by 4 bases, with 9 bases between them. The CDR3 consists of 15 residues. The CDR3 region is CASSYSWQSNEKLFF. DNA of the CDR3: TGTGCCAGCAGTTACTCGTGGCAGAGTAATGAAAAACTGTTTTTT.

As concerns this clonotype: A much larger clone differs from this one at a single base, so this may be a read error. V gene TRBV5-1 combines with J gene TRBJ1-2; TRBD1 matches 7 bases. Trimming removed 2 bases from V and 12 bases from J; junction bases left unmatched: 10. This CDR3 has 13 residues. CDR1 SGHRS and CDR2 YFSETQ come from the germline V gene. CDR3 sequence: CASSFTGELGHTF. The DNA of the CDR3 is TGCGCCAGCAGCTTTACAGGGGAGCTGGGCCACACCTTC.

This clonotype was observed at least ten times. This chain links TRBV20-1 with TRBJ2-1; D is possibly TRBD2 (6 bases). Germline V gene sequence: CDR1 DFQATT, CDR2 SNEGSKA (reference sequence). The CDR3 totals 15 residues. Here the CDR3 DNA reads TGCACCCACTCCGTGGCTAGCGATTTCTACAATGAGCAGTTCTTC. This encodes CTHSVASDFYNEQFF.

About this clonotype: Possible read error: a much larger clone is one base away. The chain links TRBV5-1 to TRBJ2-3; possible D gene TRBD1, 5 bases. CDR3 length equals 16 residues. Trimming took off 4 bases at V and 6 bases at J, with 21 bases between the two ends. CDR1 and CDR2 from the germline V gene are SGHRS and YFSETQ. DNA for the CDR3: TGCGCCAGCAGCACCGGACATGAGCTTTCAGACGATACGCAGTATTTT. Its translation: CASSTGHELSDDTQYF.

This clonotype has only one observation. V is TRBV6-6 and J is TRBJ2-3, with D possibly TRBD1 on 5 matching bases. Germline CDR1 and CDR2: MNHNY and SVGAGI (reference sequence). The V gene lost 5 bases and the J gene lost 6 bases, with 21 bases spanning the gap. The CDR3 has 16 amino acids. The CDR3 sequence: CASSPHRLVDTDTQYF. In DNA form, the CDR3 reads TGTGCCAGCAGTCCCCATAGGCTAGTGGACACGGATACGCAGTATTTT.

The genes are TRBV28 and TRBJ2-2, with D perhaps TRBD2 (5 bases). CDR1 is MDHEN and CDR2 is SYDVKM in the germline V gene. The CDR3 is made up of 16 amino acids. The V end was cut by 6 bases, the J end by 1 base, with 15 bases between. CDR3 sequence reads: CASSLSEGGNTGELFF. CDR3 nucleotide sequence: TGTGCCAGCAGCCTAAGTGAGGGTGGGAACACCGGGGAGCTGTTTTTT.

This clonotype was detected ten times or more. The genes are TRBV11-2 and TRBJ2-7; D possibly corresponds to TRBD2 (6 bases). The CDR3 runs to 20 residues. The V gene lost 1 base and the J gene lost 2 bases, with 27 bases spanning the gap. In germline, CDR1 is SGHAT, CDR2 FQNNGV. The CDR3 sequence: CASSLAPLGWVADSTYEQYF. The CDR3 coding sequence is TGTGCCAGCAGCTTAGCCCCCCTCGGGTGGGTAGCGGATAGCACCTACGAGCAGTACTTC.

This clonotype was detected ten times or more. The chain's CDR3 is CASSAINRDEQYF. The CDR3 region has the DNA TGTGCCAGCAGTGCGATAAACAGGGACGAGCAGTACTTC. The rearrangement links TRBV27 to TRBJ2-7, with a weak D call TRBD1 (6 bases). The CDR3 has 13 amino acids. Trimming removed 5 bases from V and 5 bases from J, with 13 bases in between. Germline CDR1 is MNHEY and CDR2 is SMNVEV (reference sequence).

The chain combines TRBV7-9 with TRBJ2-1, with TRBD2 matching 7 bases. Trimming at V came to 5 bases and at J to 8 bases, leaving 9 bases not matched to a gene. The CDR3 runs to 14 residues. Per the germline V gene, CDR1 is SEHNR and CDR2 is FQNEAQ (reference sequence). Here the CDR3 reads CASSPVREGDEQFF. As DNA, the CDR3 is TGTGCCAGCAGCCCAGTGAGGGAGGGCGATGAGCAGTTCTTC.

This clonotype has just a few counts. The chain links TRBV5-8 to TRBJ2-2, with TRBD2 matching over 11 bases. After removal of 4 bases from V and 4 bases from J, the junction contained 6 bases not matched to a gene. Germline CDR1 SGHTS, CDR2 YDEGEE. The CDR3 is 16 residues long. The CDR3 DNA follows: TGTGCCAGCAGCCCCCGACTAGCGGGACCCACCGGGGAGCTGTTTTTT. Protein sequence: CASSPRLAGPTGELFF.

This clonotype appeared many times. J is TRBJ1-1 and V is TRBV20-1, with D perhaps TRBD1 (5 bases). V dropped 6 bases and J dropped 2 bases, with 16 bases sitting between them. From germline, CDR1 is DFQATT and CDR2 SNEGSKA (reference sequence). CDR3 size: 14 residues. In nucleotides, the CDR3 is TGCAGTGCGGACGGGGACCTTCGAAACACTGAAGCTTTCTTT. This gives the protein CSADGDLRNTEAFF.

This clonotype was found many times. This chain connects TRBV5-1 to TRBJ2-2, with TRBD1 identical over 9 bases. V lost 0 bases, J lost 4 bases, and 10 bases stayed unmatched. The CDR3 contains 18 residues. Germline values: CDR1 SGHRS, CDR2 YFSETQ. CDR3 loop: CASSLVVTGGGSTGELFF. The CDR3 DNA reads TGCGCCAGCAGCTTGGTTGTGACAGGGGGAGGAAGCACCGGGGAGCTGTTTTTT.

This clonotype has a count of ten or more. V and J are TRBV6-5 and TRBJ1-5; D remains ambiguous. V was clipped by 2 bases and J by 3 bases, with 8 bases between them. Germline CDR1 and CDR2: MNHEY and SVGAGI. This CDR3 is 14 amino acids long. CDR3 DNA sequence: TGTGCCAGCAGTTACGAACGCTACAATCAGCCCCAGCATTTT. It is translated as CASSYERYNQPQHF.